The next 31 T cell receptor beta chains were all read from a single sample in a study of molecular identifiers for immune sequencing clone quantification (dated by TCRdb to the late 2010s). Library generation was performed with PCR. Sequencing took place on an Illumina MiSeq. Using fastp at Q25 and MiXCR, TCRdb reprocessed the public reads and kept productive beta chains. Records with the same CDR3 protein are collapsed into one entry carrying the most frequent genes and DNA. The sample profile shows just under 20,000 distinct CDR3 sequences; under 25% of them were found once. The ten top clones hold over 6% of the sample. Sequenced input: naive CD8+ T cells from blood, with Jurkat cell RNA spiked in. The cell subset or site label for this specimen denotes: FACS-sorted CD8+CD4-CCR7+CD45RA+ naive T cells. Source of these receptors: a human donor in good health. Some libraries in this study had Jurkat cell RNA spiked in.

This chain connects TRBV15 to TRBJ1-1, with unresolved D. The V end lost 5 bases, the J end lost 8 bases, and 12 bases lay between the germline ends. Germline CDR1 is LNHNV and CDR2 is YYDKDF (reference sequence). The CDR3 loop spans 12 amino acids. The CDR3 region has the DNA TGTGCCACCAGCGATGCGGGCCGGGAAGCTTTCTTT. Its translation: CATSDAGREAFF.

V and J are TRBV29-1 and TRBJ2-1, with 8 bases aligning to TRBD1. The V and J ends lost 7 bases and 6 bases, in that order; junction bases with no gene match: 5. CDR1 is SQVTM and CDR2 is ANQGSEA in the germline V gene. The CDR3 spans 12 residues. The chain's CDR3 is CSAVQGANEQFF. CDR3 nucleotide sequence: TGCAGCGCCGTCCAGGGGGCCAATGAGCAGTTCTTC.

Judged by abundance, this clonotype is medium-sized (0.01 to 0.1%). This rearrangement joins TRBV7-2 to TRBJ2-7; 11 bases are shared with TRBD2. V lost 4 bases, J lost 7 bases, and 9 bases stayed unmatched. The V gene's germline CDR1 is SGHTA and CDR2 FQGNSA. The CDR3 has 15 residues. The chain's CDR3 is CASSSLAGGPGEQYF. The DNA of the CDR3 is TGTGCCAGCAGCTCATTAGCGGGAGGGCCGGGAGAGCAGTACTTC.

This clonotype was seen ten or more times. This rearrangement joins TRBV3-1 to TRBJ1-1, with D possibly TRBD1 on 6 matching bases. The CDR3 contains 11 residues. Trimming stripped 6 bases from V and 5 bases from J, with 7 bases between. Looked up from germline, CDR1 is LGHDT and CDR2 is YNNKEL (reference sequence). The CDR3 DNA follows: TGTGCCAGCAGACAGGGAACTGAAGCTTTCTTT. Its translation is CASRQGTEAFF.

By share, this clonotype counts as medium-sized. The genes are TRBV29-1 and TRBJ2-6; D is unclear. CDR3 length: 11 amino acids. V was cut by 5 bases and J by 4 bases, with 3 bases left in between. Germline lookup yields CDR1 SQVTM and CDR2 ANQGSEA. CDR3 coding DNA: TGCAGCGTTCAAGGGGCCAACGTCCTGACTTTC. This sequence encodes CSVQGANVLTF. The full variable domain, in which reference TRBV29-1 and TRBJ2-6 provide the parts outside the CDR3, is SAVISQKPSRDICQRGTSLTIQCQVDSQVTMMFWYRQQPGQSLTLIATANQGSEATYESGFVIDKFPISRPNLTFSTLTVSNMSPEDSSIYLCSVQGANVLTFGAGSRLTVL.

This clonotype was seen at least ten times. This chain links TRBV29-1 with TRBJ2-1, with 9 bases that match TRBD2. Trimming took 4 bases from V and 3 from J; bases not matched to a gene: 4. The V gene's germline CDR1 is SQVTM and CDR2 ANQGSEA. CDR3 length: 14 residues. CDR3 residues: CSVGLAGYYNEQFF. The CDR3 region has the DNA TGCAGCGTTGGGCTAGCGGGGTACTACAATGAGCAGTTCTTC.

In this sample, this clonotype turned up many times. V gene TRBV20-1 combines with J gene TRBJ1-1; TRBD1 might be the D (6 bases). The CDR3 covers 14 residues. Trimming removed 4 bases from V and 5 bases from J, with 17 bases in between. Germline-derived CDR1 and CDR2 are DFQATT and SNEGSKA (reference sequence). This CDR3 reads CSANKGEGKTEAFF. The DNA of the CDR3 is TGCAGTGCTAACAAGGGGGAAGGGAAGACTGAAGCTTTCTTT.

In this sample, this clonotype turned up many times. This chain connects TRBV28 to TRBJ2-5; D is ambiguous. This CDR3 comprises 13 residues. Trimming cost V 5 bases and J 0 bases, with 7 bases left between them. CDR1 and CDR2 (germline): MDHEN, SYDVKM. CDR3 sequence reads: CASSIYNQETQYF. As DNA, the CDR3 is TGTGCCAGCAGTATCTATAACCAAGAGACCCAGTACTTC.

The rearrangement links TRBV19 to TRBJ2-7; D assignment may be TRBD1 or TRBD2 (5 bases each). From germline, CDR1 is LNHDA and CDR2 SQIVND (reference sequence). There are 14 residues in the CDR3. V was cut by 0 bases and J by 5 bases, with 11 bases left in between. The CDR3 bases are TGTGCCAGTAGTATAGAACTGGGGGTGAACGAGCAGTACTTC. Its translation: CASSIELGVNEQYF. Complete variable domain (other parts from reference TRBV19 and TRBJ2-7): DGGITQSPKYLFRKEGQNVTLSCEQNLNHDAMYWYRQDPGQGLRLIYYSQIVNDFQKGDIAEGYSVSREKKESFPLTVTSAQKNPTAFYLCASSIELGVNEQYFGPGTRLTVT.

Ten or more counts support this clonotype. The J gene is TRBJ1-3, the V gene TRBV9; TRBD1 might be the D (5 bases). CDR1 SGDLS and CDR2 YYNGEE come from the germline V gene. V was trimmed by 3 bases and J by 0 bases, leaving 16 bases between them. The length of the CDR3 is 17 residues. The CDR3 loop reads CASSAPDSPHSGNTIYF. CDR3 DNA: TGTGCCAGCAGCGCTCCCGACAGCCCGCACTCTGGAAACACCATATATTTT.

Regarding this clonotype: The final CDR3 position lacks the conserved phenylalanine or tryptophan, pointing to a likely read error. It is unclear where the CDR3 begins or ends on the DNA, so no DNA is shown, and the CDR3 is as TCRdb lists it. The genes are TRBV4-3 and TRBJ2-1. The germline V gene has CDR1 LGHNA and CDR2 YSLEER. 10 amino acids form the CDR3, both terminal residues included. The CDR3 protein is CASSQETDCV.

This clonotype is categorized as medium-sized. V gene TRBV4-1 combines with J gene TRBJ1-1; D gene uncertain. CDR3 length: 14 amino acids. Germline CDR1 is MGHRA and CDR2 is YSYEKL. V shed 0 bases and J shed 6 bases, with 11 bases lying between them. CDR3 region: CASSQELGLPEAFF. CDR3 bases: TGCGCCAGCAGCCAAGAGTTGGGGTTGCCTGAAGCTTTCTTT.

This clonotype was counted only a few times. The chain joins TRBV15 to TRBJ2-7; no clear D gene. Germline V lookup: CDR1 LNHNV, CDR2 YYDKDF (reference sequence). The CDR3 consists of 14 residues. The germline V and J ends were trimmed by 1 base and 3 bases, with 10 bases remaining between them. CDR3 bases: TGTGCCACCAGCAGAGCCGGGCCTCACTACGAGCAGTACTTC. Encoded protein: CATSRAGPHYEQYF.

Comments on this clonotype: A much more abundant neighbour one base away suggests this may be a read error. J is TRBJ2-7 and V is TRBV12-3 or TRBV12-4; possibly TRBD1 for D (7 bases). The CDR3 totals 15 residues. DNA for the CDR3: TGTGCCAGCGGTTTCGGGGGACAGTTTAGTTACGAGCAGTACTTC. Residues: CASGFGGQFSYEQYF.

In its sample, this clonotype was seen many times. The chain carries TRBV7-9 and TRBJ2-2, with a tentative D call TRBD1 (5 bases). The CDR3 spans 17 residues. Germline CDR1 reads SEHNR; CDR2 reads FQNEAQ (reference sequence). The ends were cut back, 3 bases at V and 5 bases at J, with 19 bases in the middle. The CDR3: CASSLDIPSRSTGELFF. CDR3 DNA sequence: TGTGCCAGCAGCTTGGACATCCCCTCCAGATCGACCGGGGAGCTGTTTTTT.

This clonotype was recorded at least ten times. The genes are TRBV6-6 and TRBJ2-3; D not resolved. This CDR3 spans 15 amino acids. Germline lookup yields CDR1 MNHNY and CDR2 SVGAGI (reference sequence). Trimming left V 2 bases short and J 0 bases short, with 9 bases between. The CDR3 nucleotides read TGTGCCAGCAGTTACGGGTTTACTAGCACAGATACGCAGTATTTT. It specifies CASSYGFTSTDTQYF.

There are many counts of this clonotype. The chain carries TRBV6-2 or TRBV6-3 and TRBJ1-2, with D possibly being TRBD1 (5 bases). V gave up 6 bases and J gave up 2 bases, with 13 bases separating them. The CDR3 sequence is 14 residues long. Germline V gene sequence: CDR1 MNHEY, CDR2 SVGEGT. The CDR3, as DNA: TGTGCCAGCAGCCCTAGCGGGGACAACTATGGCTACACCTTC. Residues: CASSPSGDNYGYTF.

Comment on this clonotype: A much bigger clone sits one base away, suggesting this may be a read error. This chain uses TRBV29-1 with TRBJ2-2, with D unresolved. Trimming pared 5 bases from V and 2 bases from J, leaving 6 bases between. Germline CDR1 SQVTM, CDR2 ANQGSEA. There are 12 residues in the CDR3. The CDR3 bases are TGCAGCGTTCGGAAAAACACCGGGGAGCTGTTTTTT. Its protein product is CSVRKNTGELFF.

The table lists this clonotype with a few counts. The rearrangement joins TRBV27 to TRBJ2-5; 8 positions agree with TRBD1. The CDR3 runs to 14 residues. Trimming took 6 bases from V and 4 from J; bases not matched to a gene: 7. Germline lookup yields CDR1 MNHEY and CDR2 SMNVEV (reference sequence). In DNA form, the CDR3 reads TGTGCCAGCAGCCGAGGACAGGGACGAGAGACCCAGTACTTC. Its protein is CASSRGQGRETQYF.

This clonotype was detected ten times or more. The rearrangement uses TRBV6-6 and TRBJ2-2; D is possibly TRBD1 or TRBD2 (5 bases each). The CDR3 runs 14 residues. The ends were cut back, 0 bases at V and 6 bases at J, with 8 bases in the middle. Germline V gene sequence: CDR1 MNHNY, CDR2 SVGAGI (reference sequence). CDR3: CASSYSGDSGELFF. Here the CDR3 DNA reads TGTGCCAGCAGTTACTCGGGGGATTCCGGGGAGCTGTTTTTT.

This clonotype was detected many times. The J gene is TRBJ2-3, the V gene TRBV29-1; D is unresolved. The CDR3 runs to 10 residues. Germline CDR1 and CDR2: SQVTM and ANQGSEA. Between the trimmed V and J ends, which lost 6 bases and 6 bases, there was a span of 7 bases. The DNA of the CDR3 is TGCAGCGTCCAGGTGGATACGCAGTATTTT. Encoded protein: CSVQVDTQYF.

By sample fraction, this clonotype is medium-sized. The V and J genes are TRBV11-2 and TRBJ2-4, with 8 bases lining up with TRBD2. Germline lookup yields CDR1 SGHAT and CDR2 FQNNGV. This CDR3 is 16 amino acids long. Losses at the gene ends were 1 base for V and 3 bases for J; bases not matched to a gene: 5. The CDR3 reads CASSLVYAGGKNIQYF. As DNA, the CDR3 is TGTGCCAGCAGCTTAGTATATGCGGGAGGCAAAAACATTCAGTACTTC.

The V and J genes are TRBV5-6 and TRBJ1-3; D unclear. This CDR3 comprises 15 residues. V was pared by 3 bases and J by 9 bases, with 19 bases between. CDR1 and CDR2 (germline): SGHDT, YYEEEE. The CDR3 sequence: CASSSRTRMETTIYF. The DNA of the CDR3 is TGTGCCAGCAGCTCCCGGACCAGGATGGAAACCACCATATATTTT.

The sample holds many counts of this clonotype. The chain recombines TRBV28 with TRBJ2-1; no firm D call. This CDR3 has 14 residues. CDR1 and CDR2 (germline): MDHEN, SYDVKM. The ends were cut back, 5 bases at V and 9 bases at J, with 17 bases in the middle. CDR3 region: CASSLSGGTTEQFF. For the CDR3, the DNA is TGTGCCAGCAGTCTCTCGGGCGGCACAACTGAGCAGTTCTTC.

By share of the sample, this clonotype is medium-sized. The V gene is TRBV7-2, the J gene TRBJ2-3; possible D gene TRBD2, 6 bases. This CDR3 is built from 15 residues. V lost 1 base and J lost 2, with 10 bases in between. The V gene's germline CDR1 is SGHTA and CDR2 FQGNSA. The CDR3 sequence: CASSLVGGDTDTQYF. CDR3 bases: TGTGCCAGCAGCTTAGTTGGAGGGGACACAGATACGCAGTATTTT.

This clonotype was recorded many times. The chain joins TRBV6-2 or TRBV6-3 to TRBJ2-7; D is unresolved. With 7 bases removed from V and 4 bases from J, the gap between germline ends came to 14 bases. Germline values: CDR1 MNHEY, CDR2 SVGEGT. This CDR3 has 13 amino acids. The CDR3 DNA sequence: TGTGCCAGCACGGGCGCTCCTGCATACGAGCAGTACTTC. It encodes CASTGAPAYEQYF.

This chain uses TRBV11-2 with TRBJ2-2; 8 bases align to TRBD2. The ends lost 3 bases at V and 3 bases at J; junction bases unmatched: 9. The CDR3 spans 17 residues. Germline assignment: CDR1 SGHAT and CDR2 FQNNGV. For the CDR3, the DNA is TGTGCCAGCAGCTTCCATGCGGGAGGTCCTCACACCGGGGAGCTGTTTTTT. This encodes CASSFHAGGPHTGELFF. The full variable domain, with the rest looked up from reference TRBV11-2 and TRBJ2-2, is EAGVAQSPRYKIIEKRQSVAFWCNPISGHATLYWYQQILGQGPKLLIQFQNNGVVDDSQLPKDRFSAERLKGVDSTLKIQPAKLEDSAVYLCASSFHAGGPHTGELFFGEGSRLTVL.

This clonotype is medium-sized. The genes are TRBV11-2 and TRBJ2-3; D is perhaps TRBD2 (5 bases). V was cut by 0 bases and J by 4 bases, with 8 bases left in between. The CDR3 is made up of 14 amino acids. The V gene's germline CDR1 is SGHAT and CDR2 FQNNGV. The CDR3 protein is CASSLDGGSDTQYF. The CDR3, as DNA: TGTGCCAGCAGCTTAGACGGAGGTTCAGATACGCAGTATTTT.

This clonotype showed up many times. This rearrangement joins TRBV27 to TRBJ1-2; possible D gene TRBD1, 5 bases. CDR3 length equals 15 residues. The germline gives CDR1 MNHEY, CDR2 SMNVEV (reference sequence). Trimming stripped 9 bases from V and 3 bases from J, with 20 bases between. CDR3 nucleotides: TGTGCCAGTTCGCGTGGACTGGAGGGGCACTATGGCTACACCTTC. Translated, it gives CASSRGLEGHYGYTF.

The table lists this clonotype with a few counts. The chain links TRBV3-1 to TRBJ2-2, with no clear D. V was trimmed by 1 base and J by 3 bases, leaving 9 bases between them. Germline V gives CDR1 LGHDT, CDR2 YNNKEL (reference sequence). This CDR3 contains 15 residues. CDR3 protein: CASSQGPRDTGELFF. CDR3 bases: TGTGCCAGCAGCCAAGGCCCAAGGGACACCGGGGAGCTGTTTTTT.

The chain has TRBV20-1 and TRBJ2-1; 7 nucleotides match TRBD2. The CDR3 covers 16 residues. Unmatched junction bases numbered 14, after V lost 3 bases and J lost 6 bases. Germline assignment: CDR1 DFQATT and CDR2 SNEGSKA (reference sequence). CDR3 residues: CSASRSWASGLNEQFF. CDR3 nucleotide sequence: TGCAGTGCTAGTAGGTCTTGGGCTAGCGGTCTCAATGAGCAGTTCTTC.